These 26 T cell receptor beta chains share one sample of origin, sequenced in a study of T cells after yellow fever vaccination. TCRdb re-called the 5' RACE reads with MiXCR, one entry per CDR3 protein. The sample records tens of thousands of distinct CDR3 sequences, more than 6.5% being singletons. The specimen comprised CD8+ T cells sorted from PBMCs, sampled about 49 days after the first yellow fever vaccination. These receptors were collected from a man between 18 and 35 years old who received the YFV17D yellow fever vaccine.

As for this clonotype: The junction departs from the called germline gene at one end, perhaps through a read error. The V call is TRBV20-1, the J call TRBJ1-3; D is unclear. The germline CDR1 and CDR2 sequences are DFQATT and SNEGSKA (reference sequence). The CDR3 covers 15 residues. CDR3 sequence (DNA): TGCTGTGCCCAGCCTCCAGGCTTGCGAGGAAACACCATATATTTT. Translation: CCAQPPGLRGNTIYF.

This clonotype was recorded many times. V and J are TRBV2 and TRBJ2-1; D is uncertain. CDR1 is SNHLY and CDR2 is FYNNEI in the germline V gene. V lost 1 base and J 13 bases, leaving 14 bases between the germline ends. The CDR3 is 13 residues long. CDR3 nucleotide sequence: TGTGCCAGCAGTGAAGGTGGTAACTTACACCAGTTCTTC. It encodes CASSEGGNLHQFF.

At least ten counts were recorded for this clonotype. J is TRBJ2-2 and V is TRBV27; D may be TRBD2 (6 bases). Germline-derived CDR1 and CDR2 are MNHEY and SMNVEV (reference sequence). V was shortened by 4 bases and J by 4 bases, with 10 bases between the two germline ends. This CDR3 is built from 14 residues. The CDR3 spells CASSSRGGTGELFF. The CDR3 region has the DNA TGTGCCAGCAGTTCAAGGGGAGGCACCGGGGAGCTGTTTTTT.

This clonotype was seen repeatedly, ten times or more. V is TRBV14 and J is TRBJ2-1; a possible D gene is TRBD2 (6 bases). The CDR3 is made up of 15 amino acids. V lost 3 bases, J lost 0 bases, and 9 bases lay in between. Per germline, CDR1 SGHDN and CDR2 FVKESK. The CDR3, as DNA: TGTGCCAGCAGCCAGATAGCGGTCTCCTACAATGAGCAGTTCTTC. Translation gives CASSQIAVSYNEQFF.

This clonotype was counted at least ten times. The chain employs TRBV24-1 and TRBJ1-5; tentative D call: TRBD1 (6 bases). The CDR3 is made up of 12 amino acids. Germline V CDR1 and CDR2: KGHDR, SFDVKD. V lost 4 bases, J lost 8 bases, and 8 bases lay in between. The CDR3 is CATSEAGEPQHF. The DNA of the CDR3 is TGTGCCACCAGTGAAGCAGGGGAGCCCCAGCATTTT.

This clonotype was observed at least ten times. V gene TRBV15 combines with J gene TRBJ2-5, with D maybe TRBD2 (5 bases). CDR1 and CDR2 from the germline V gene are LNHNV and YYDKDF (reference sequence). CDR3 length: 17 amino acids. V was clipped by 5 bases and J by 1 base, with 20 bases between them. CDR3 amino acids: CATSARGSRAFQETQYF. The CDR3 nucleotides are TGTGCCACCAGCGCCCGGGGTAGTAGGGCTTTCCAAGAGACCCAGTACTTC.

In this sample, this clonotype turned up a few times. The rearrangement links TRBV4-2 to TRBJ2-1, with 8 bases identical to TRBD2. V dropped 1 base and J dropped 5; count of bases not matched to a gene: 7. CDR1 is LGHNA and CDR2 is YNFKEQ in the germline V gene. CDR3 size: 16 residues. The CDR3 spells CASSQGGSGENNEQFF. CDR3 coding DNA: TGTGCCAGCAGCCAAGGTGGTAGCGGGGAAAACAATGAGCAGTTCTTC.

This clonotype showed up many times. The J gene is TRBJ2-7, the V gene TRBV6-2 or TRBV6-3, with a weak D call TRBD2 (5 bases). The germline V gene encodes CDR1 MNHEY and CDR2 SVGEGT. The CDR3 length is 11 residues. Trimming shortened V by 8 bases and J by 4 bases, and 9 bases separated the two germline ends. The CDR3 here is CASGRGYEQYF. CDR3 nucleotide sequence: TGTGCCAGCGGGAGAGGGTACGAGCAGTACTTC.

This clonotype was counted ten times or more. The genes are TRBV6-2 or TRBV6-3 and TRBJ2-2; tentative D call: TRBD2 (6 bases). The CDR3 runs to 15 residues. The germline V gene encodes CDR1 MNHEY and CDR2 SVGEGT. V was pared by 6 bases and J by 4 bases, with 15 bases between. This chain's CDR3 is CASREGREATGELFF. CDR3 in DNA: TGTGCCAGCAGAGAGGGTAGGGAGGCCACCGGGGAGCTGTTTTTT.

This clonotype showed up just a few times. The chain carries TRBV5-4 and TRBJ2-3, with D perhaps matching TRBD2 (5 bases). This CDR3 comprises 16 residues. Germline loops: CDR1 SGHNT, CDR2 YYREEE (reference sequence). V lost 9 bases and J lost 4, with 24 bases in between. The CDR3 loop reads CAISPREGMRPDTQYF. CDR3 nucleotides: TGTGCCATATCACCCCGGGAAGGGATGAGACCAGATACGCAGTATTTT. The whole variable domain, remainder taken from reference TRBV5-4 and TRBJ2-3, is ETGVTQSPTHLIKTRGQQVTLRCSSQSGHNTVSWYQQALGQGPQFIFQYYREEENGRGNFPPRFSGLQFPNYSSELNVNALELDDSALYLCAISPREGMRPDTQYFGPGTRLTVL.

The chain has TRBV2 and TRBJ1-2; no clear D. V shed 4 bases and J shed 4 bases, with 16 bases lying between them. The V gene's germline CDR1 is SNHLY and CDR2 FYNNEI. CDR3 length: 15 amino acids. The CDR3 nucleotides are TGTGCCAGCAGTGTAATCGGAGGAGGCAGCTATGGCTACACCTTC. It translates to CASSVIGGGSYGYTF.

There are many counts of this clonotype. The chain employs TRBV7-8 and TRBJ2-3; D remains ambiguous. CDR1 is SGHVS and CDR2 is FQNEAQ in the germline V gene. V dropped 5 bases and J dropped 1 base, with 10 bases sitting between them. This CDR3 is built from 14 residues. The CDR3, as DNA: TGTGCCAGCAGCCCCGGTGGACGCACAGATACGCAGTATTTT. It yields the protein CASSPGGRTDTQYF.

This clonotype was observed a few times. The V gene is TRBV14, the J gene TRBJ2-1; 7 bases fit TRBD2. The germline V gene encodes CDR1 SGHDN and CDR2 FVKESK. Unmatched junction bases numbered 10, after V lost 4 bases and J lost 7 bases. CDR3 length equals 15 residues. DNA of the CDR3: TGTGCCAGCAGCCGCTTAATCGGGGGGTGGAATGAGCAGTTCTTC. It encodes CASSRLIGGWNEQFF.

This clonotype has at least ten counts. The chain has TRBV4-3 and TRBJ2-1, with D unresolved. There are 16 residues in the CDR3. The germline V gene encodes CDR1 LGHNA and CDR2 YSLEER. V was clipped by 0 bases and J by 4 bases, with 13 bases between them. The CDR3 nucleotides are TGCGCCAGCAGCCAAGATAGGGCAGGAGCTTACAATGAGCAGTTCTTC. Its translation is CASSQDRAGAYNEQFF.

This clonotype was detected ten times or more. V is TRBV20-1 and J is TRBJ2-1, with D hard to call. The V end lost 0 bases, the J end lost 7 bases, and 13 bases lay between the germline ends. The CDR3 spans 14 residues. Germline CDR1 and CDR2: DFQATT and SNEGSKA (reference sequence). The CDR3 sequence: CSARDYVAQNEQFF. In nucleotides, the CDR3 is TGCAGTGCTAGAGATTACGTGGCTCAAAATGAGCAGTTCTTC.

The sample holds a few counts of this clonotype. The chain links TRBV30 to TRBJ2-1, with TRBD2 matching over 9 bases. Germline CDR1 reads GTSNPN; CDR2 reads SVGIG (reference sequence). Losses at the gene ends were 0 bases for V and 8 bases for J; bases not matched to a gene: 11. The CDR3 is made up of 16 amino acids. CDR3 nucleotide sequence: TGTGCCTGGAGTGTGGGACTAGCCGATAATAGGGATGAGCAGTTCTTC. The encoded protein is CAWSVGLADNRDEQFF.

This chain links TRBV5-1 with TRBJ2-1, with 10 bases matching TRBD1. Germline V gene lookup returns CDR1 SGHRS and CDR2 YFSETQ. V trimming: 4 bases; J trimming: 8 bases; junction bases outside the gene matches: 3. This CDR3 contains 13 residues. In DNA, the CDR3 is TGCGCCAGCAGCCAGACAGGGGGCCATGAGCAGTTCTTC. This gives the protein CASSQTGGHEQFF.

This clonotype was observed many times. The chain uses TRBV12-3 or TRBV12-4 and TRBJ2-7; TRBD1 aligns across 8 bases. Trimming at V came to 6 bases and at J to 5 bases, leaving 9 bases not matched to a gene. This CDR3 spans 14 amino acids. The CDR3 nucleotides read TGTGCCAGCAGGCACAGGGGGAAACCAAACGAGCAGTACGTC. Its translation: CASRHRGKPNEQYV.

This clonotype has ten or more counts. V gene TRBV4-3 combines with J gene TRBJ2-5, with TRBD2 matching over 10 bases. The germline V gene has CDR1 LGHNA and CDR2 YSLEER. V was clipped by 3 bases and J by 5 bases; unmatched bases: 6. The CDR3 has 15 amino acids. The chain's CDR3 is CASSHETSGYETQYF. CDR3 sequence (DNA): TGCGCCAGCAGCCATGAGACTAGCGGGTATGAGACCCAGTACTTC.

This clonotype was seen ten or more times. J is TRBJ2-2 and V is TRBV6-5; the D gene is possibly TRBD2 (5 bases). This CDR3 comprises 13 residues. Germline V gene lookup returns CDR1 MNHEY and CDR2 SVGAGI. V was cut by 1 base and J by 8 bases, with 8 bases left in between. CDR3: CASSYFSGGELFF. The CDR3 DNA reads TGTGCCAGCAGTTACTTCTCGGGGGGGGAGCTGTTTTTT.

At least ten counts were recorded for this clonotype. The chain links TRBV5-5 to TRBJ2-7; TRBD2 agrees at 11 bases. The germline CDR1 and CDR2 sequences are SGHKS and YYEKEE (reference sequence). Trimming cost V 4 bases and J 4 bases; bases outside gene matches: 4. There are 14 residues in the CDR3. The CDR3 loop reads CASSGTSGSYEQYF. DNA for the CDR3: TGTGCCAGCAGCGGGACTAGCGGATCGTACGAGCAGTACTTC.

This clonotype was counted between two and nine times. V usage is TRBV7-9 and J usage is TRBJ1-1, with TRBD1 matching over 9 bases. Germline V CDR1 and CDR2: SEHNR, FQNEAQ (reference sequence). The length of the CDR3 is 16 residues. With V trimmed by 5 bases and J by 3 bases, 10 bases remained unmatched. The DNA for the CDR3 is TGTGCCAGCAGCCCCCTGGGGGACAGGGTCTACACTGAAGCTTTCTTT. It encodes CASSPLGDRVYTEAFF.

Only a few counts were recorded for this clonotype. The genes are TRBV6-5 and TRBJ1-4; a possible D gene is TRBD1 (5 bases). The V gene's germline CDR1 is MNHEY and CDR2 SVGAGI. The CDR3 has 17 amino acids. Deletions cut 5 bases from V and 1 base from J, with 17 bases between. CDR3 in amino acids: CASSTRGLKGTNEKLFF. CDR3 nucleotide sequence: TGTGCCAGCAGTACTAGGGGCTTGAAAGGAACTAATGAAAAACTGTTTTTT.

There are many counts of this clonotype. This sequence joins TRBV6-5 and TRBJ2-1; D uncertain. CDR1 and CDR2 from the germline V gene are MNHEY and SVGAGI. The CDR3 contains 16 residues. The ends were cut back, 5 bases at V and 0 bases at J, with 14 bases in the middle. CDR3 region: CASSHLSAISYNEQFF. CDR3 sequence (DNA): TGTGCCAGCAGTCACCTAAGCGCTATCTCCTACAATGAGCAGTTCTTC.

This clonotype was seen repeatedly, ten times or more. The chain has TRBV12-3 or TRBV12-4 and TRBJ2-5; 11 bases match TRBD2. CDR3 size: 15 residues. V lost 6 bases to trimming and J lost 1 base; unmatched junction nucleotides: 4. The CDR3 DNA sequence: TGTGCCAGCAGCCAGGGGACTAGCGGCCAAGAGACCCAGTACTTC. This translates into CASSQGTSGQETQYF.

The sample holds many counts of this clonotype. The chain uses TRBV27 and TRBJ2-7; D perhaps matches TRBD1 (6 bases). The CDR3 sequence is 13 residues long. Germline CDR1 is MNHEY and CDR2 is SMNVEV (reference sequence). The V and J ends lost 4 bases and 1 base respectively, with 8 bases between them. CDR3 bases: TGTGCCAGCAGTTGGACAGATTCCTACGAGCAGTACTTC. Amino acids: CASSWTDSYEQYF.